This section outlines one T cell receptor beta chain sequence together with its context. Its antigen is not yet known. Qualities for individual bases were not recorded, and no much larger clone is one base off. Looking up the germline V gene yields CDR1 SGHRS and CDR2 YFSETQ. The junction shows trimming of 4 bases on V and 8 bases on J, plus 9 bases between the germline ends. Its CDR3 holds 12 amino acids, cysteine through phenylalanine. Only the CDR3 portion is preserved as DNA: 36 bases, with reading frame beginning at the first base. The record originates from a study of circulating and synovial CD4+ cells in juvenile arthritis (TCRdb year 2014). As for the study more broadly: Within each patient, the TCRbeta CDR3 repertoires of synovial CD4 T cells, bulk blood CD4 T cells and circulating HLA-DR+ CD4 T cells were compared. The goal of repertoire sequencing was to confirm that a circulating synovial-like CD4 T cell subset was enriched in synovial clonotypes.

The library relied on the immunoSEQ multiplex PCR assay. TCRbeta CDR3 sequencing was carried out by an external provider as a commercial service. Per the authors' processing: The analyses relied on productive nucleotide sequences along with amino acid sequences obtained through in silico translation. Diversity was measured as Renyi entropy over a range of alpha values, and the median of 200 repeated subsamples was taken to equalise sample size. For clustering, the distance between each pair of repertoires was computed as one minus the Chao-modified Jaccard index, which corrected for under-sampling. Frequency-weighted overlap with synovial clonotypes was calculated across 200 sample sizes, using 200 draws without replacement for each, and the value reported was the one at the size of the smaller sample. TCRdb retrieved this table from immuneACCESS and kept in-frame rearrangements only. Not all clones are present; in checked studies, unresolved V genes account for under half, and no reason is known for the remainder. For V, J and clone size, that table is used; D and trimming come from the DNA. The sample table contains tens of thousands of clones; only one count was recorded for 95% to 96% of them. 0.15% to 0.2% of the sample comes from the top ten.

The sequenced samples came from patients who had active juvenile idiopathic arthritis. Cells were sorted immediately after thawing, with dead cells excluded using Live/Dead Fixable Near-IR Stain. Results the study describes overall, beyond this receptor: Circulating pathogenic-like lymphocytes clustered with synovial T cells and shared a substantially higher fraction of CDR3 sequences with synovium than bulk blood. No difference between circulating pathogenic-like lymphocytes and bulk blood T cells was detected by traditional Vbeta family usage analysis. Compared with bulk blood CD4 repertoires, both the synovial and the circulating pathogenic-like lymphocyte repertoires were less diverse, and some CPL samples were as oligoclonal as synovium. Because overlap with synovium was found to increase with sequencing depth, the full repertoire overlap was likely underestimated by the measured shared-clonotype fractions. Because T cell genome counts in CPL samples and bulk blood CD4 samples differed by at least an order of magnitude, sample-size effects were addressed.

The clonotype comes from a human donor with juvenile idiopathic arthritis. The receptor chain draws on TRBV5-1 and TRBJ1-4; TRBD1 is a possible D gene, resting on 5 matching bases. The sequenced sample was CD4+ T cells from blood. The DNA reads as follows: TGCGCCAGCAGCCCGGGGGGAGAAAAACTGTTTTTT. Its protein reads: CASSPGGEKLFF.